This T cell receptor (beta chain) was profiled in a study of cytomegalovirus exposure and HLA in healthy donors. Study-level findings and limits: With high specificity and sensitivity, the classifier reportedly diagnosed cytomegalovirus status. Cytomegalovirus-associated status was assigned to about 170 TCR beta chains. For most TCR sequences rarity was the rule, although some public TCRs occurred in many donors.

To note about this clone: The antigen is unknown.

CDR1 is ENHRY and CDR2 is SYGVKD in the germline V gene. The CDR3 covers 18 residues. The V and J ends lost 3 bases and 0 bases respectively, with 19 bases between them. Vbeta (60) and Jbeta (13) primers were used in the PCR. TCRdb keeps only in-frame clones here, not all; method: immunoSEQ multiplex PCR. The table lists roughly 120,000 clones, about three quarters of them singletons. The sequenced material came from PBMCs. The TCR was taken from a human donor in good health. The chain links TRBV10-3 to TRBJ2-3; D possibly corresponds to TRBD2 (5 bases). CDR3 sequence: CAISEGYTLGESTDTQYF. In nucleotides, the CDR3 is TGTGCCATCAGTGAAGGGTATACCCTCGGGGAGAGCACAGATACGCAGTATTTT.